Each of the 18 T cell receptor beta chains below was sequenced from the same sample in a study of OX40 agonist ivuxolimab in advanced cancers. Data came from immunoSEQ multiplex PCR; TCRdb stores just in-frame clones and leaves some out. The sample has approximately 40,000 clones; approximately 79% are singletons. The input for sequencing was CD4+ or CD8+ T cells sorted from blood, taken in a trial of the OX40 agonist ivuxolimab. The receptor set was obtained from an adult with an advanced solid tumor such as melanoma, head and neck, liver or kidney cancer.

The genes are TRBV19 and TRBJ1-2, with 11 bases that match TRBD1. V lost 6 bases to trimming and J lost 5 bases; unmatched junction nucleotides: 8. CDR3 size: 15 residues. Germline CDR1 and CDR2: LNHDA and SQIVND (reference sequence). In DNA form, the CDR3 reads TGTGCCAGTAGCCTCGGACAGGGGGCCTGGTATGGCTACACCTTC. Its protein is CASSLGQGAWYGYTF. Full variable domain (remainder filled in from reference TRBV19 and TRBJ1-2): DGGITQSPKYLFRKEGQNVTLSCEQNLNHDAMYWYRQDPGQGLRLIYYSQIVNDFQKGDIAEGYSVSREKKESFPLTVTSAQKNPTAFYLCASSLGQGAWYGYTFGSGTRLTVV.

The chain recombines TRBV5-4 with TRBJ2-2; 15 bases are shared with TRBD2. CDR1 and CDR2 (germline): SGHNT, YYREEE (reference sequence). The CDR3 extends over 16 amino acids. Trimming cost V 4 bases and J 4 bases; bases outside gene matches: 2. CDR3 protein: CASSGTSGRPTGELFF. The CDR3 DNA reads as TGTGCCAGCAGCGGGACTAGCGGGAGGCCCACCGGGGAGCTGTTTTTT.

This chain links TRBV5-1 with TRBJ1-2, with D possibly being TRBD1 (6 bases). Trimming took off 1 base at V and 2 bases at J, with 9 bases between the two ends. Per the germline V gene, CDR1 is SGHRS and CDR2 is YFSETQ. The CDR3 runs 14 residues. The CDR3 DNA follows: TGCGCCAGCAGCTTGCAGGGGTTAAACTATGGCTACACCTTC. It specifies CASSLQGLNYGYTF.

The V gene is TRBV2, the J gene TRBJ2-1, with 7 bases identical to TRBD2. The CDR3 loop spans 15 amino acids. Germline-derived CDR1 and CDR2 are SNHLY and FYNNEI. V lost 7 bases and J lost 7; bases outside the gene matches: 13. CDR3 residues: CASKVEGEGRNEQFF. The DNA of the CDR3 is TGTGCCAGCAAAGTGGAAGGGGAGGGCCGGAATGAGCAGTTCTTC.

This clone was seen only a few times. V is TRBV28 and J is TRBJ1-2; D possibly corresponds to TRBD1 (5 bases). The CDR3 runs to 13 residues. CDR1 is MDHEN, CDR2 SYDVKM, per germline. The V gene lost 6 bases and the J gene lost 3 bases, with 11 bases spanning the gap. The CDR3 region has the DNA TGTGCCAGCAGGGAGGGGCCTCACTATGGCTACACCTTC. Encoded protein: CASREGPHYGYTF.

In DNA form, the CDR3 reads TGTGCCAGCAGCTCTAGCGGGAGGGCGCACGAGCAGTACTTC. The encoded protein is CASSSSGRAHEQYF. J is TRBJ2-7 and V is TRBV7-2, with TRBD2 identical over 12 bases. V lost 4 bases, J lost 5 bases, and 3 bases stayed unmatched. Germline values: CDR1 SGHTA, CDR2 FQGNSA. The CDR3 extends over 14 amino acids.

In this sample, this clone turned up once. V usage is TRBV6-1 and J usage is TRBJ2-3, with 13 positions matching TRBD2. Germline CDR1 is MNHNS and CDR2 is SASEGT. Unmatched junction bases numbered 5, after V lost 6 bases and J lost 5 bases. The CDR3 has 15 residues. The CDR3 DNA sequence: TGTGCCAGCAGACGGACTAGCGGGAGTCAAGATACGCAGTATTTT. Amino acids: CASRRTSGSQDTQYF.

The DNA for the CDR3 is TGTGCCAGCAGCGTGACAGGGGGCGGGAGCTATGGCTACACCTTC. Amino acids: CASSVTGGGSYGYTF. The chain is built from TRBV7-9 and TRBJ1-2, with TRBD1 matching over 10 bases. V lost 5 bases to trimming and J lost 4 bases; unmatched junction nucleotides: 7. The CDR3 consists of 15 residues. CDR1 is SEHNR, CDR2 FQNEAQ, per germline (reference sequence).

This clone was seen more than once but under ten times. The chain carries TRBV9 and TRBJ1-2; D not resolved. V dropped 0 bases and J dropped 5 bases, with 5 bases sitting between them. The CDR3 is 12 amino acids. Germline V CDR1 and CDR2: SGDLS, YYNGEE. CDR3 amino acids: CASSVGLYGYTF. The CDR3, as DNA: TGTGCCAGCAGCGTAGGGTTGTATGGCTACACCTTC.

The rearrangement links TRBV29-1 to TRBJ2-1; a weak D match, TRBD1 (5 bases). This CDR3 contains 16 residues. Germline V gene data show CDR1 as SQVTM and CDR2 as ANQGSEA. Deletions cut 6 bases from V and 0 bases from J, with 18 bases between. This CDR3 reads CSVSKGHLSSYNEQFF. The CDR3 DNA reads TGCAGCGTCTCGAAGGGGCACCTCAGCTCCTACAATGAGCAGTTCTTC.

The rearrangement uses TRBV9 and TRBJ2-5, with no clear D. The germline V gene encodes CDR1 SGDLS and CDR2 YYNGEE. The CDR3 consists of 13 residues. Trimming took 4 bases from V and 2 from J, leaving 9 bases between them. The CDR3 sequence is CASSIGPQETQYF. The CDR3 DNA reads as TGTGCCAGCAGCATCGGACCACAAGAGACCCAGTACTTC.

The table lists this clone with a count of one. The chain employs TRBV2 and TRBJ2-5; unclear D gene. CDR1 is SNHLY and CDR2 is FYNNEI in the germline V gene. The CDR3 has 13 residues. Trimming removed 3 bases from V and 5 bases from J, with 10 bases in between. DNA of the CDR3: TGTGCCAGCAGTGATGTGGGCAGTGAGACCCAGTACTTC. Encoded protein: CASSDVGSETQYF.

The table lists this clone with a count of one. The chain uses TRBV6-1 and TRBJ2-1, with D unresolved. Trimming pared 3 bases from V and 15 bases from J, leaving 9 bases between. The germline V gene has CDR1 MNHNS and CDR2 SASEGT. The CDR3 is made up of 10 amino acids. The CDR3 spells CASSEPDRFF. DNA of the CDR3: TGTGCCAGCAGTGAGCCTGATCGGTTCTTC.

The J gene is TRBJ2-7, the V gene TRBV6-6; D may be TRBD1 (5 bases). The CDR3 extends over 13 amino acids. Between the trimmed V and J ends, which lost 5 bases and 2 bases, there was a span of 10 bases. Germline V gene lookup returns CDR1 MNHNY and CDR2 SVGAGI (reference sequence). Here the CDR3 reads CASSPGPTYEQYF. The CDR3 DNA follows: TGTGCCAGCAGTCCAGGGCCTACCTACGAGCAGTACTTC.

This chain joins TRBV4-2 and TRBJ1-1; D is unresolved. Per germline, CDR1 LGHNA and CDR2 YNFKEQ. Trimming pared 5 bases from V and 0 bases from J, leaving 13 bases between. The CDR3 spans 15 residues. In DNA, the CDR3 is TGTGCCAGCAGCTTCGTGTCTGGGTTGAACACTGAAGCTTTCTTT. Residues: CASSFVSGLNTEAFF.

The chain is built from TRBV5-1 and TRBJ2-5, with D unresolved. The CDR3 runs to 13 residues. Trimming removed 0 bases from V and 4 bases from J, with 7 bases in between. Germline V CDR1 and CDR2: SGHRS, YFSETQ. The CDR3: CASSLGPGETQYF. Written as DNA, the CDR3 is TGCGCCAGCAGCTTGGGACCGGGAGAGACCCAGTACTTC.

The J gene is TRBJ2-5, the V gene TRBV7-7; tentative D call: TRBD2 (5 bases). This CDR3 has 14 residues. The ends were cut back, 4 bases at V and 5 bases at J, with 14 bases in the middle. Germline values: CDR1 SSHAT, CDR2 FNYEAQ (reference sequence). Here the CDR3 reads CASSSPGSGETQYF. The CDR3 DNA is TGTGCCAGCAGCTCGCCGGGATCTGGGGAGACCCAGTACTTC. The full variable domain, rest sourced from reference TRBV7-7 and TRBJ2-5, is GAGVSQSPRYKVTKRGQDVTLRCDPISSHATLYWYQQALGQGPEFLTYFNYEAQPDKSGLPSDRFSAERPEGSISTLTIQRTEQRDSAMYRCASSSPGSGETQYFGPGTRLLVL.

This clone was detected a few times. V is TRBV5-1 and J is TRBJ2-6; 8 positions match TRBD2. Trimming removed 7 bases from V and 0 bases from J; junction bases left unmatched: 6. Germline CDR1 SGHRS, CDR2 YFSETQ. CDR3 length: 16 residues. Here the CDR3 DNA reads TGCGCCAGCCGTCTAGCGGGTCACTCTGGGGCCAACGTCCTGACTTTC. Protein: CASRLAGHSGANVLTF.